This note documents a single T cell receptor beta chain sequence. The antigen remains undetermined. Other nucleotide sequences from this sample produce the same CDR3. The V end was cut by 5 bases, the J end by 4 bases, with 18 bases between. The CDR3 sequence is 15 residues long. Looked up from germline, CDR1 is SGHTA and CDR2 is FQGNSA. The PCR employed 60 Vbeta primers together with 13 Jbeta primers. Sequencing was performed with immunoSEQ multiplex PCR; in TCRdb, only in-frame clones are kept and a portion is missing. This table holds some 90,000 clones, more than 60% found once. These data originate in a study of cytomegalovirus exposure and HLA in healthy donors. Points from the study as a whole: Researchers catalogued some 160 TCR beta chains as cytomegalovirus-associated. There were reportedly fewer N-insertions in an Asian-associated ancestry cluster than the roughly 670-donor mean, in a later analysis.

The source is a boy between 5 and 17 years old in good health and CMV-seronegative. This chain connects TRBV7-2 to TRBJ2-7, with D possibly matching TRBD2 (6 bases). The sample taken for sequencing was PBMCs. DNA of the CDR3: TGTGCCAGCAGCCTGACCGGGACTGCTACTTACGAGCAGTACTTC. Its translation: CASSLTGTATYEQYF.